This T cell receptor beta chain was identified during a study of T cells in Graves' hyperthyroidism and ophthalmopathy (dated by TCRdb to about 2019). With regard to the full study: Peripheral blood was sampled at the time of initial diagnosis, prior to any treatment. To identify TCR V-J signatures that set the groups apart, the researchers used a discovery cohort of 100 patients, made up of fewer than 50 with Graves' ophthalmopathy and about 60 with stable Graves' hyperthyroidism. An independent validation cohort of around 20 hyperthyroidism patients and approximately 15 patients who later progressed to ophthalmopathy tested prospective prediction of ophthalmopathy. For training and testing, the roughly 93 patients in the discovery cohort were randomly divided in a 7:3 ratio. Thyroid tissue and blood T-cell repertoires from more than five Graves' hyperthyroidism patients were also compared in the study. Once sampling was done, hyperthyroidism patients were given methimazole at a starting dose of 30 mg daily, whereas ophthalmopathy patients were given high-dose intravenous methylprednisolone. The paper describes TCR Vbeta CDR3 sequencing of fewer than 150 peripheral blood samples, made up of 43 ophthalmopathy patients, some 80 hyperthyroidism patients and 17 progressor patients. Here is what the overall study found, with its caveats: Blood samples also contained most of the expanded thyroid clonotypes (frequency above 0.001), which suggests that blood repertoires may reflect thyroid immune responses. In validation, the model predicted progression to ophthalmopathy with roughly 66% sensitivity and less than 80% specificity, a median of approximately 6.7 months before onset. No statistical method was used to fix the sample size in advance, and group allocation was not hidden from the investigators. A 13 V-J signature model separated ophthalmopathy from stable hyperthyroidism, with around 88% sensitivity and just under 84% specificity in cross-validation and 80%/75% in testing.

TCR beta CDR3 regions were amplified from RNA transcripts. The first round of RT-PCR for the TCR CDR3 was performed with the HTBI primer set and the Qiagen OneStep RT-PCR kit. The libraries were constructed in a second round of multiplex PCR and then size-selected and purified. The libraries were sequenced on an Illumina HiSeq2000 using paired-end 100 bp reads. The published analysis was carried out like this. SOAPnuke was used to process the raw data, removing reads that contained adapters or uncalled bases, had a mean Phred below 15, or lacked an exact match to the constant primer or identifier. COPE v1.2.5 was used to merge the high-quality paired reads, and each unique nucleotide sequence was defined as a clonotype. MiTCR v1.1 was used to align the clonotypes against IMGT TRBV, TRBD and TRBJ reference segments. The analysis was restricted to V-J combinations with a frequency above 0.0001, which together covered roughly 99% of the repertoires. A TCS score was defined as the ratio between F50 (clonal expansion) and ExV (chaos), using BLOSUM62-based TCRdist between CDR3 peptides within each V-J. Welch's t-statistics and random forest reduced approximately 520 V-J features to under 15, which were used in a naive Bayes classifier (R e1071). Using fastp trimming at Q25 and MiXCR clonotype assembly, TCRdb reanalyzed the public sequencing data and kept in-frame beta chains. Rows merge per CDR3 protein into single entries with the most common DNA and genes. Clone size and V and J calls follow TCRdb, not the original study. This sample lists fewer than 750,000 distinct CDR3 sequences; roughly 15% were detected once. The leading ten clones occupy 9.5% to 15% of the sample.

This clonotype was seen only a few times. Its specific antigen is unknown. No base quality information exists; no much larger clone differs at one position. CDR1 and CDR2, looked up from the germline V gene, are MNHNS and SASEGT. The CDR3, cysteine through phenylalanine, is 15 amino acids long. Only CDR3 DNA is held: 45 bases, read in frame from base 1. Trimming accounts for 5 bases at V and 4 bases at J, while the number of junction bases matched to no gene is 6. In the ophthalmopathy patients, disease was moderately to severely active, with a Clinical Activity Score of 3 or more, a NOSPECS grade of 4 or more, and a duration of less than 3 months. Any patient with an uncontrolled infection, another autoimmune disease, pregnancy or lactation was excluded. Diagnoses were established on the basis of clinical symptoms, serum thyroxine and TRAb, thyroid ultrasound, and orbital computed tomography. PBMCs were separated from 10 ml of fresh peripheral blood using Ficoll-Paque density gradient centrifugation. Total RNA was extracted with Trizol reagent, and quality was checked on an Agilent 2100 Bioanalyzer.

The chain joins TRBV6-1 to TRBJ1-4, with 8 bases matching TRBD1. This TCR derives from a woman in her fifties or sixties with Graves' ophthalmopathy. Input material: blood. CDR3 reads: CASSLRGQSNEKLFF. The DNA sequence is TGTGCCAGCAGTCTCAGGGGGCAGAGTAATGAAAAACTGTTTTTT.